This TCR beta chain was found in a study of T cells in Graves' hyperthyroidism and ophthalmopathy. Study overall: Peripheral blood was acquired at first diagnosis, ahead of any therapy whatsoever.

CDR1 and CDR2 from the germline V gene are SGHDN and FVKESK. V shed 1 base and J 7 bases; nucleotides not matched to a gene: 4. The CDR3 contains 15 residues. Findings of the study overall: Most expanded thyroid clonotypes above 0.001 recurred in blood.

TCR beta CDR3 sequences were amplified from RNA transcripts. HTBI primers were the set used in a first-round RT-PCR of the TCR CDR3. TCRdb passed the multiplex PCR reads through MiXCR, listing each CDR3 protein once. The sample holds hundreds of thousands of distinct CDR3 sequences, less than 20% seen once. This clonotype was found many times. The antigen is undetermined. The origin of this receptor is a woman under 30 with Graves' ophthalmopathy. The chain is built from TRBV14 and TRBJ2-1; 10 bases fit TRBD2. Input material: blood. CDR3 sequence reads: CASSQASGSFNEQFF. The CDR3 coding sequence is TGTGCCAGCAGCCAAGCTAGCGGGAGTTTTAATGAGCAGTTCTTC.